These 6 T cell receptor beta chains were sequenced from one sample in a study of cytomegalovirus exposure and HLA in healthy donors. TCRdb keeps only in-frame clones here, not all; method: immunoSEQ multiplex PCR. The sample has 40,000 to 55,000 clones, approximately 93% seen once. The specimen was PBMCs. The receptors were sampled from a woman between 18 and 30 years old in good health and CMV-seronegative.

The chain joins TRBV5-1 to TRBJ1-2; tentatively, D is TRBD1 (6 bases). The germline V gene encodes CDR1 SGHRS and CDR2 YFSETQ. The CDR3 consists of 14 residues. V gave up 3 bases and J gave up 5 bases, with 14 bases separating them. CDR3 nucleotide sequence: TGCGCCAGCAGCTCAGACAGGACTCTTTATGGCTACACCTTC. Translation: CASSSDRTLYGYTF.

The gene calls are TRBV5-5 and TRBJ1-2; 7 nucleotides match TRBD1. The CDR3 extends over 14 amino acids. Unmatched junction bases numbered 9, after V lost 2 bases and J lost 8 bases. CDR1 SGHKS and CDR2 YYEKEE come from the germline V gene (reference sequence). CDR3 residues: CASSLPGTVIGYTF. The DNA of the CDR3 is TGTGCCAGCAGCTTACCCGGGACAGTAATAGGCTACACCTTC.

The V gene is TRBV6-4, the J gene TRBJ2-1; weak D call: TRBD1 (5 bases). The CDR3 spans 15 residues. Looked up from germline, CDR1 is MRHNA and CDR2 is SNTAGT. V shed 0 bases and J shed 9 bases, with 15 bases lying between them. DNA for the CDR3: TGTGCCAGCAGTGACTCGCCCGACAGTAATAGTGAGCAGTTCTTC. Translation gives CASSDSPDSNSEQFF.

V gene TRBV28 combines with J gene TRBJ1-4; TRBD1 aligns across 7 bases. The V segment lost 6 bases and the J segment 6 bases; nucleotides outside the gene matches: 13. This CDR3 contains 16 residues. CDR1 is MDHEN and CDR2 is SYDVKM in the germline V gene. CDR3 DNA sequence: TGTGCCAGCAGGCAGAACAGGGGACGGGACTATGAAAAACTGTTTTTT. Translating gives CASRQNRGRDYEKLFF.

In nucleotides, the CDR3 is TGTGCCAGCAGTACCGGGACAGGGGGAAGCACTGAAGCTTTCTTT. Translating gives CASSTGTGGSTEAFF. The chain links TRBV6-5 to TRBJ1-1; the match to TRBD1 covers 11 bases. The junction had 6 bases not matched to a gene; V was cut back by 5 bases and J by 4 bases. The CDR3 is 15 amino acids. Germline CDR1 MNHEY, CDR2 SVGAGI.

The chain uses TRBV19 and TRBJ2-7, with D perhaps matching TRBD1 (5 bases). V dropped 1 base and J dropped 6 bases, with 10 bases sitting between them. Germline CDR1 and CDR2: LNHDA and SQIVND (reference sequence). The CDR3 extends over 13 amino acids. Here the CDR3 reads CASSIAGLGEQYF. In nucleotides, the CDR3 is TGTGCCAGTAGTATAGCAGGGCTCGGCGAGCAGTACTTC.